The clone carrying this TCR beta chain was seen ten or more times. This sample was included in a study of T cells in Graves' hyperthyroidism and ophthalmopathy. RNA transcripts served as the template for amplifying TCR beta CDR3 regions. RT-PCR in the first round (using the HTBI primer set) targeted the TCR CDR3. TCRdb processed the multiplex PCR reads anew with MiXCR; each CDR3 protein has one entry. The sample holds around 610,000 distinct CDR3 sequences, approximately 15% seen once. V lost 5 bases and J lost 5, with 7 bases in between. The V gene's germline CDR1 is SGHVS and CDR2 FQNEAQ. This CDR3 is 11 amino acids long.

Sequencing was carried out using blood. The chain combines TRBV7-8 with TRBJ2-7; D uncertain. This TCR came from a woman in her thirties or forties with Graves' ophthalmopathy. The CDR3 DNA follows: TGTGCCAGCAGCCCGGACCACGAGCAGTACTTC. The encoded protein is CASSPDHEQYF.